Each of the 17 T cell receptor beta chains below was sequenced from the same sample in a study of shared clonotypes between healthy human individuals. Using immunoSEQ multiplex PCR, the repertoire was profiled, and TCRdb retains in-frame clones only, with some absent. The data contain about 470,000 clones, roughly 77% of them singletons. Sequenced material: PBMCs. The receptor set was obtained from a woman in her forties in good health. Some clones in this sample may be carry-over from other donors' samples.

V usage is TRBV28 and J usage is TRBJ2-1, with TRBD2 matching over 13 bases. Germline lookup yields CDR1 MDHEN and CDR2 SYDVKM. There are 15 residues in the CDR3. V lost 5 bases to trimming and J lost 8 bases; unmatched junction nucleotides: 6. CDR3 sequence: CASSLRTSGSDEQFF. Written as DNA, the CDR3 is TGTGCCAGCAGTCTCCGGACTAGCGGGAGCGATGAGCAGTTCTTC.

The chain uses TRBV5-1 and TRBJ1-1; 8 bases are shared with TRBD1. The germline V gene has CDR1 SGHRS and CDR2 YFSETQ. Unmatched junction bases numbered 6, after V lost 4 bases and J lost 1 base. The CDR3 has 15 amino acids. The CDR3 sequence: CASSNDRGQNTEAFF. The CDR3 nucleotides are TGCGCCAGCAGCAATGACAGGGGTCAGAACACTGAAGCTTTCTTT.

The V and J genes are TRBV19 and TRBJ1-1, with 7 bases that match TRBD1. Trimming removed 6 bases from V and 0 bases from J; junction bases left unmatched: 7. Germline V gene lookup returns CDR1 LNHDA and CDR2 SQIVND (reference sequence). The CDR3 is 15 amino acids. In DNA, the CDR3 is TGTGCCAGTAGACAGGACAGGTCCCTGAACACTGAAGCTTTCTTT. Its protein is CASRQDRSLNTEAFF.

The gene calls are TRBV28 and TRBJ2-7; 9 nucleotides line up with TRBD1. The V gene end was trimmed by 5 bases and the J gene end by 5 bases; junction bases not matched to a gene: 7. The germline V gene encodes CDR1 MDHEN and CDR2 SYDVKM. The CDR3 contains 14 residues. The CDR3 DNA follows: TGTGCCAGCAGTACCACAGGGGGCGGTCACGAGCAGTACTTC. Its translation is CASSTTGGGHEQYF.

The V and J genes are TRBV19 and TRBJ2-3; tentatively, D is TRBD2 (5 bases). Germline V gene data show CDR1 as LNHDA and CDR2 as SQIVND (reference sequence). This CDR3 contains 14 residues. Trimming pared 7 bases from V and 0 bases from J, leaving 11 bases between. In DNA, the CDR3 is TGTGCCAGTAAAGCGGCCTTTAGCACAGATACGCAGTATTTT. Amino acid sequence: CASKAAFSTDTQYF.

By share, this clone counts as medium-sized. The chain joins TRBV6-5 to TRBJ2-7, with D tentatively TRBD2 (5 bases). The V end lost 6 bases, the J end lost 1 base, and 16 bases lay between the germline ends. The CDR3 has 15 amino acids. Looked up from germline, CDR1 is MNHEY and CDR2 is SVGAGI. CDR3 amino acids: CASSVSTDSSYEQYF. CDR3 coding DNA: TGTGCCAGCAGCGTCTCTACGGACTCATCCTACGAGCAGTACTTC.

The chain links TRBV2 to TRBJ2-2, with unresolved D. V dropped 3 bases and J dropped 5 bases, with 7 bases sitting between them. The germline V gene has CDR1 SNHLY and CDR2 FYNNEI. The CDR3 is made up of 13 amino acids. CDR3 DNA sequence: TGTGCCAGCAGTGAGTCGAGAACCGGGGAGCTGTTTTTT. Protein: CASSESRTGELFF.

V and J are TRBV29-1 and TRBJ1-1; D not certain. Germline V lookup: CDR1 SQVTM, CDR2 ANQGSEA. Trimming pared 7 bases from V and 11 bases from J, leaving 14 bases between. The CDR3 has 10 amino acids. CDR3 nucleotides: TGCAGCGCCCAAGACCGAGCGGCTTTCTTT. It encodes CSAQDRAAFF. The whole variable domain, remainder taken from reference TRBV29-1 and TRBJ1-1, is SAVISQKPSRDICQRGTSLTIQCQVDSQVTMMFWYRQQPGQSLTLIATANQGSEATYESGFVIDKFPISRPNLTFSTLTVSNMSPEDSSIYLCSAQDRAAFFGQGTRLTVV.

The gene calls are TRBV5-5 and TRBJ1-2; D gene uncertain. CDR1 and CDR2 from the germline V gene are SGHKS and YYEKEE (reference sequence). The CDR3 loop spans 15 amino acids. V lost 0 bases and J lost 8, with 17 bases in between. The CDR3 nucleotides read TGTGCCAGCAGCTTGGCCCAAGACCGCGTCTGGGGCTACACCTTC. Translated: CASSLAQDRVWGYTF.

The chain carries TRBV5-1 and TRBJ1-4, with 12 bases aligning to TRBD1. J was trimmed by 6 bases and V by 5 bases; bases with no gene match: 5. Germline CDR1 reads SGHRS; CDR2 reads YFSETQ. CDR3 size: 15 residues. For the CDR3, the DNA is TGCGCCAGCAGACTGGGGACAGGGGGCGATGAAAAACTGTTTTTT. Translated, it gives CASRLGTGGDEKLFF.

The chain uses TRBV18 and TRBJ2-1; D call uncertain. The V end was cut by 3 bases, the J end by 8 bases, with 14 bases between. Looked up from germline, CDR1 is KGHSH and CDR2 is LQKENI. The CDR3 totals 14 residues. The DNA of the CDR3 is TGTGCCAGCTCACCCCCTTATAAGTCGGATGAGCAGTTCTTC. Its protein is CASSPPYKSDEQFF.

The chain employs TRBV7-2 and TRBJ2-7; 8 bases fit TRBD2. The CDR3 has 16 amino acids. In germline, CDR1 is SGHTA, CDR2 FQGNSA. V lost 5 bases and J lost 2; bases outside the gene matches: 11. CDR3 in DNA: TGTGCCAGCAGCATCCAGGCTCTAGCGGGCCCCTACGAGCAGTACTTC. Translated: CASSIQALAGPYEQYF.

This clone has only one observation. The chain carries TRBV5-4 and TRBJ2-7; weak D call: TRBD2 (5 bases). Germline loops: CDR1 SGHNT, CDR2 YYREEE (reference sequence). V was pared by 1 base and J by 4 bases, with 12 bases between. This CDR3 is built from 14 residues. The CDR3 loop is CASSLSSGEYEQYF. CDR3 nucleotide sequence: TGTGCCAGCAGCTTGTCCAGCGGAGAATACGAGCAGTACTTC.

The V gene is TRBV9, the J gene TRBJ2-1; TRBD2 aligns across 8 bases. CDR3 length equals 16 residues. The V gene end was trimmed by 0 bases and the J gene end by 1 base; junction bases not matched to a gene: 3. The germline gives CDR1 SGDLS, CDR2 YYNGEE. The DNA for the CDR3 is TGTGCCAGCAGCGTAGGGGGACTAGGATCCTACAATGAGCAGTTCTTC. It encodes CASSVGGLGSYNEQFF.

This chain connects TRBV19 to TRBJ2-1; 8 bases are shared with TRBD2. The CDR3 spans 18 residues. The V gene end was trimmed by 6 bases and the J gene end by 0 bases; junction bases not matched to a gene: 13. The germline gives CDR1 LNHDA, CDR2 SQIVND (reference sequence). CDR3 DNA: TGTGCCAGTAGATGGGCGGGGGGCGCGGAGAGCTCCTACAATGAGCAGTTCTTC. This codes for CASRWAGGAESSYNEQFF. Based on the CDR3 plus reference TRBV19 and TRBJ2-1, the full variable domain is DGGITQSPKYLFRKEGQNVTLSCEQNLNHDAMYWYRQDPGQGLRLIYYSQIVNDFQKGDIAEGYSVSREKKESFPLTVTSAQKNPTAFYLCASRWAGGAESSYNEQFFGPGTRLTVL.

Here the CDR3 reads CASSLGGPYSYEQYF. The CDR3 DNA reads TGTGCCAGCAGCTTAGGGGGCCCGTACTCCTACGAGCAGTACTTC. This sequence joins TRBV11-2 and TRBJ2-7; maybe TRBD1 (5 bases). CDR1 is SGHAT and CDR2 is FQNNGV in the germline V gene. The CDR3 is 15 residues long. Trimming left V 1 base short and J 0 bases short, with 10 bases between.

The gene calls are TRBV6-1 and TRBJ2-3; perhaps TRBD2 as D (6 bases). Germline values: CDR1 MNHNS, CDR2 SASEGT. V dropped 7 bases and J dropped 2 bases, with 16 bases sitting between them. This CDR3 is 15 amino acids long. CDR3 region: CASTLWGGSTDTQYF. CDR3 DNA: TGTGCCAGCACCCTATGGGGAGGATCCACAGATACGCAGTATTTT.